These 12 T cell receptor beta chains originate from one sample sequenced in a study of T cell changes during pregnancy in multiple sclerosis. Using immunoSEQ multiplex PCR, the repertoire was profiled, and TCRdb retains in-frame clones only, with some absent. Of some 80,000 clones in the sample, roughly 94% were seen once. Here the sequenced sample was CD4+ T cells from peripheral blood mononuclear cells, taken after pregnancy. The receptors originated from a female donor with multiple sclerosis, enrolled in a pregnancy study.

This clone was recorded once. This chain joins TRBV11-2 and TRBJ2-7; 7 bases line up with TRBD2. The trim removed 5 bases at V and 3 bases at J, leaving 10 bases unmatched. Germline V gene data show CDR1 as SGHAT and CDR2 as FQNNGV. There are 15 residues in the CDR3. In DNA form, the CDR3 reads TGTGCCAGCAGCACCCGTCCGGGAGGAGTCTACGAGCAGTACTTC. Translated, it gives CASSTRPGGVYEQYF.

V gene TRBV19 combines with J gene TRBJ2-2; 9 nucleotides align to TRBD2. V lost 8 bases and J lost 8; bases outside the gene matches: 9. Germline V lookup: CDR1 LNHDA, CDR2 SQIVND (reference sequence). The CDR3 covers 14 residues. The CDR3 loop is CASRLREGRGELFF. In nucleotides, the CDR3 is TGTGCCAGTCGTCTGCGGGAGGGCCGGGGGGAGCTGTTTTTT.

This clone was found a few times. The CDR3, as DNA: TGTGCCAGCAGTGAAGTTGACAGGATAGGGGAAAAACTGTTTTTT. Translation: CASSEVDRIGEKLFF. The V call is TRBV6-1, the J call TRBJ1-4; maybe TRBD1 (6 bases). The CDR3 runs to 15 residues. Germline V gene lookup returns CDR1 MNHNS and CDR2 SASEGT. Trimming removed 1 base from V and 8 bases from J, with 14 bases in between.

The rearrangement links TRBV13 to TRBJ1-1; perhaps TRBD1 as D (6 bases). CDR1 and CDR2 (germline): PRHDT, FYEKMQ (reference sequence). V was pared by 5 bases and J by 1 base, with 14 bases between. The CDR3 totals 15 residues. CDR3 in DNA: TGTGCCAGCAGCCTCATGGGGGCTTCGAACACTGAAGCTTTCTTT. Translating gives CASSLMGASNTEAFF.

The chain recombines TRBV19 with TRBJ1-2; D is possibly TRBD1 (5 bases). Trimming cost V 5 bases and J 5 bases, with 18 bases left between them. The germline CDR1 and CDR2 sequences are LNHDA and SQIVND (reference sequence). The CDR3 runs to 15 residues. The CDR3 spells CASSRLGGVEYGYTF. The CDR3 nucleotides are TGTGCCAGTAGTCGTCTTGGGGGGGTTGAGTATGGCTACACCTTC.

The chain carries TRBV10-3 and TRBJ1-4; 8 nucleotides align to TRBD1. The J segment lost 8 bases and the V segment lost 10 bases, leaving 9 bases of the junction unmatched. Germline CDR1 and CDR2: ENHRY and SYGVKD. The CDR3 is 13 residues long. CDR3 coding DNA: TGTGCCACTCAGACAGGGGTGGGGGAAAAACTGTTTTTT. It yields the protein CATQTGVGEKLFF.

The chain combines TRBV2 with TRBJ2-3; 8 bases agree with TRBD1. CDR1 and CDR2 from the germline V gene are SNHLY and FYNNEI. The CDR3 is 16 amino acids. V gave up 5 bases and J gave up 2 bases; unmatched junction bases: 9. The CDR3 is CASSLYGQGNTDTQYF. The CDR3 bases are TGTGCCAGCAGTTTATACGGACAGGGAAACACAGATACGCAGTATTTT.

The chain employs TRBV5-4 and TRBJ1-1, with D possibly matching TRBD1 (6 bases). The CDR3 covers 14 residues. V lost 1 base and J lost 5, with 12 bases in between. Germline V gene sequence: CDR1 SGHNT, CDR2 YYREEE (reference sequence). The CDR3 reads CASSLRGGGTEAFF. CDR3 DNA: TGTGCCAGCAGCTTGAGGGGGGGTGGAACTGAAGCTTTCTTT.

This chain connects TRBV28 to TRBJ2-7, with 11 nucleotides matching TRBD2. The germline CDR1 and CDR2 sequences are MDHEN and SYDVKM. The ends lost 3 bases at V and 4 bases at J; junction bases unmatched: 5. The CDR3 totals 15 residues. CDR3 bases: TGTGCCAGCAGTTTCAGACTAGCGGGATCATACGAGCAGTACTTC. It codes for CASSFRLAGSYEQYF.

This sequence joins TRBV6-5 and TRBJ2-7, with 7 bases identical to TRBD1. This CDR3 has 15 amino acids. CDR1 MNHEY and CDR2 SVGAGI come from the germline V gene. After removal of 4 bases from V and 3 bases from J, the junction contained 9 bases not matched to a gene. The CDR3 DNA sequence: TGTGCCAGCAGTTTAGTGGGACAGAAGATCTACGAGCAGTACTTC. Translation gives CASSLVGQKIYEQYF.

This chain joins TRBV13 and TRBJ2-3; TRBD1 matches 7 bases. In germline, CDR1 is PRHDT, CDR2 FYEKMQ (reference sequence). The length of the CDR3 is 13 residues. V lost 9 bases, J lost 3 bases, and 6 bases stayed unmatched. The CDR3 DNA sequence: TGTGCCAGTAGACAGGGCGGGACAGATACGCAGTATTTT. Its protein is CASRQGGTDTQYF.

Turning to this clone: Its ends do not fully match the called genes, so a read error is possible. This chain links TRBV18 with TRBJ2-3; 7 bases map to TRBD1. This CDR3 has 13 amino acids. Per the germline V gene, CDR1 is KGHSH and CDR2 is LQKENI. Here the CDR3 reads CASSRDSTNTQYF. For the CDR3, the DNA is TGTGCCAGCTCCAGGGACAGCACAAATACGCAGTATTTT.